Sequencing of this T cell receptor beta chain was carried out in a study of cytomegalovirus exposure and HLA in healthy donors (dated by TCRdb to 2016 to 2017). Background on the whole study: An earlier analysis of approximately 640 of the donors reported roughly 300 Gb of sequence data and about 100 million unique TCR beta sequences from about 200 million T cells. To predict cytomegalovirus infection status, the study brought together high-throughput TCR immunosequencing, statistical association of individual TCRs with disease status, and machine learning. The number of typed donors differed by locus: roughly 629-640 for A, B, C, DRB1 and DQB1; 500 to 550 for DQA1; around 580 for DPA1; and around 470 for DPB1. The study aimed to test whether cataloging public T cell receptors could reveal signatures of past pathogen exposure. All discovery cohort repertoires had been generated using a single sequencing platform. HLA typing covered class I and class II loci at four-digit resolution. In a later analysis, previously published TCR beta repertoires from 550 to 700 donors were re-analyzed and high-resolution HLA genotyping was added so that TCR occurrence patterns could be studied. The later analysis used no new phenotypic data to find candidate immune exposures, relying instead on TCR beta sequences and their occurrence across donors. An early release covering 550 to 700 HLA-typed donors comprised about 300 gigabases of sequencing data and approximately 85 million unique TCR sequences. Among around 400 genotyped donors of the cohort, an average of approximately 220,000 unique TCR beta nucleotide sequences was sequenced per donor, of which approximately 19% were non-productive. A separate validation cohort of more than 100 different subjects was used in addition to the roughly 720-subject first cohort. Donor age, sex, ethnicity and CMV serostatus were compiled together with the repertoire data. The study used immunosequencing to profile the T cell repertoires of 666 subjects and linked those repertoires to cytomegalovirus serostatus. Genome-wide SNP genotypes for about three fifths of the roughly 670 donors were used in a later genetic analysis, which treated that subset as a discovery cohort. The genetic ancestry cluster associated with self-reported Caucasian donors included about 81% of the 398 genotyped donors. An earlier analysis of 587 of the donors used high-throughput TCR beta sequencing to judge whether each TCR beta V gene segment behaved as functional or pseudogenic. Five DR-DQ haplotypes were handled as single units for association and clustering, since linkage in the cohort was strong.

General findings and caveats noted by the study authors: According to a later analysis, most CMV-associated TCR beta chains appeared to be HLA-restricted, and the HLA associations seemed to be driven largely by CMV exposure. In a later analysis, the rate of TCR association differed among HLA loci, with DRB1 alleles having the most associated TCRs and HLA-C alleles having the fewest. A group of highly shared sequence variants was considered likely to be a technical artifact of the sequencing pipeline. The 87-base-pair reads could not distinguish some IMGT-functional V segments, including TRBV6-2 and TRBV6-3, so those segments were excluded. The study gave a list of about 170 TCR beta chains associated with cytomegalovirus. Linkage disequilibrium might explain the correlated functional status among segregating V segments, but an unknown experimental factor could not be excluded. In a later genetic analysis, fewer N-insertions in productive TCRs were reported among donors in an Asian-associated ancestry cluster than the roughly 670-donor mean. An association between a missense DCLRE1C variant and V-gene and J-gene trimming of TCR beta chains was found in a later genetic analysis and replicated in an independent cohort. In a later analysis, several top co-occurrence clusters were reported to appear linked to parvovirus B19, influenza, CMV and Epstein-Barr virus. The authors suggested that the approach could potentially be generalized to other disease states and immunological phenotypes. Most TCR sequences were seen in very few donors, while some public TCRs were found in many individuals. The classifier was reported to diagnose cytomegalovirus status with high specificity and sensitivity in both the original cohort and the validation cohort. In an earlier analysis of 450 to 750 of the donors, most TCR beta V segments appeared in productive rearrangements about 87% or about 30% of the time, broadly matching IMGT annotations. Because counts were too low, seventeen rarely observed V segments, including chromosome 9 orphons, were excluded from the earlier analysis of about 500 of the donors. Immune exposure information for the cohort was limited to CMV serostatus. In this cohort, only TCR beta chains were sequenced, and detectable features were limited by the absence of alpha or paired-chain data. Three of the identified cytomegalovirus-associated TCR beta chains were confirmed in vitro to be specific for cytomegalovirus antigens. A later analysis associated about 16,000 TCR beta sequences with specific HLA alleles at a false discovery rate of 0.05. Sequencing depth was assumed to be roughly uniform across donors in the presence/absence analyses, though that assumption may not hold. Assigning TCR associations to individual alleles was difficult when HLA alleles, especially DR and DQ, strongly co-occurred. Because some donors lacked HLA typing at each locus, the association tests relied only on the typed subset. A further reported finding was that TCR beta sequences accurately predicted the HLA-A and HLA-B alleles for most subjects in the first cohort. A later analysis found that HLA-associated TCR beta chains were more clonally expanded and had lower generation probabilities than equally common non-associated chains.

Details on this clone: The antigen it binds to is not known.

The cohort was made up of hundreds of healthy bone marrow donors. At the time of sampling, all cohort members were nominally healthy, though unrecorded immune exposures were likely present. The donor was CMV seronegative and belonged to the group of 320 or so seronegative cohort members. Each donor provided a peripheral blood sample, and peripheral blood mononuclear cells were used for TCR beta sequencing. The Qiagen DNeasy Blood Extraction Kit was used to extract genomic DNA from the blood cell samples. CDR1 and CDR2 (SGHNT, YYREEE) derive from the germline V gene (reference sequence). The germline ends are 16 bases apart after V is trimmed by 4 bases and J by 3 bases. Reading from cysteine to phenylalanine, the CDR3 counts 15 amino acids. The entry retains the CDR3 DNA only, 45 bases that are in frame from base 1. Libraries were built with the immunoSEQ multiplex PCR assay. The multiplex PCR relied on a mix of 60 forward primers for TCR Vbeta segments and 13 reverse primers for TCR Jbeta segments. The CDR3 region of rearranged TCR beta genes was amplified from genomic DNA with a multiplex PCR assay. Amplified TCR beta libraries were sequenced as 87-base-pair reads on the Illumina HiSeq System. The paper's data handling went like this. A later analysis tallied tens of millions of unique TCR beta chains across the 660 or so repertoires, and 10 million to 11 million of those chains were shared by two or more donors. A nearest-neighbor algorithm error-corrected the raw reads and collapsed the reads into unique sequences, merging closely related sequences to remove PCR and sequencing errors. V, D and J gene segments were assigned by aligning CDR3 sequences to IMGT reference sequences. For a sequence to be retained, at least a six-nucleotide match to both a V gene segment and a J gene segment was required. A rearrangement was called productive if the CDR3 had no stop codons and remained in frame with V and J, and every other rearrangement was called non-productive. Following IMGT convention, CDR3 was defined as the stretch from the second conserved V-encoded cysteine up to the conserved J-encoded phenylalanine. The earlier analysis of 587 of the donors excluded sequences that lacked an unambiguous match to a single V gene segment. An earlier analysis of several hundred of the donors classified V segments as functional when productive rearrangements were above 56.7% and as segregating when the standard deviation between donors was above 5%. To diagnose cytomegalovirus status from the catalog of TCR beta chain sequences, a statistical classification framework was built. In a later analysis, TCR nucleotide sequences were compared against IMGT/GENE-DB human TR gene sequences so that V and J genes could be assigned. In a later analysis, CDR3 sequences and most-parsimonious VDJ recombination scenarios were assigned using the TCRdist pipeline. In a later analysis, every TCR beta chain was defined by the combination of its CDR3 amino acid sequence and its V-gene family, and reads without a unique V-gene family were dropped. A later analysis removed several hundred highly shared, low-generation-probability nucleotide sequences to deal with suspected cross-contamination and a sequencing artifact. For each public chain, a later analysis derived a clonal expansion index from normalized ranks of inferred template counts within each repertoire. In a later analysis, generation probabilities were computed with a VDJ recombination model fitted to out-of-frame rearrangements, and the resulting probabilities were checked against IGoR. Hypergeometric tests were used in a later analysis to score TCR-TCR, TCR-HLA and TCR-CMV co-occurrence, with a repertoire-size bias correction applied to the TCR pairs. False discovery rates were estimated in a later analysis by permuting HLA or CMV assignments 20 times. In a later analysis, co-occurring TCRs were grouped using DBSCAN, with TCRdist sequence similarity added in when clustering inside HLA-allele-positive subsets. For co-occurrence clustering, repertoires with fewer than 30,000 or more than 120,000 public chains were excluded, along with four to six repertoires with anomalous nucleotide sharing. The table comes from immuneACCESS by way of TCRdb, which keeps in-frame sequences with V and J called. Part of the clones is missing from these tables; in studies checked, under half for an unresolved V gene and the rest for unknown reasons. The V and J calls and clone size are taken from that table; D and trimming were inferred from the DNA. This sample's records show about 140,000 clones. The biggest ten clones account for 0.9% to 1% of the sample.

The chain employs TRBV5-4 and TRBJ1-2, with a weak D call of TRBD1 (5 bases match). Specimen: PBMCs. This sequence originates from a male donor in good health and CMV-seronegative. CDR3 region: CASSKIQETDYGYTF. The sequenced DNA is TGTGCCAGCAGCAAGATACAGGAAACAGACTATGGCTACACCTTC.